The clone carrying this TCR beta chain was seen a single time. Its antigen is unknown. The sample comes from a study of cytomegalovirus exposure and HLA in healthy donors. 60 Vbeta and 13 Jbeta primers were used in PCR. Produced via immunoSEQ multiplex PCR; TCRdb's table is partial and in-frame only. The table has about 95,000 clones, 76% seen once. Study conclusions and caveats: No immune exposure information besides CMV serostatus was available. Common viral pathogens seemed to be connected with several of the most significant clusters, according to a later analysis. In a later analysis, a missense DCLRE1C variant was linked to TCR beta V- and J-gene trimming.

The V gene's germline CDR1 is GTSNPN and CDR2 SVGIG (reference sequence). This CDR3 region has 13 residues. With 6 bases removed from V and 8 bases from J, the gap between germline ends came to 14 bases. This receptor was identified in a man between 25 and 39 years old in good health and CMV-seropositive. V usage is TRBV30 and J usage is TRBJ1-6, with D possibly matching TRBD1 (5 bases). Sequenced sample: PBMCs. The CDR3 here is CACGGGADSPLHF. CDR3 bases: TGTGCCTGCGGGGGAGGGGCGGATTCACCCCTCCACTTT.